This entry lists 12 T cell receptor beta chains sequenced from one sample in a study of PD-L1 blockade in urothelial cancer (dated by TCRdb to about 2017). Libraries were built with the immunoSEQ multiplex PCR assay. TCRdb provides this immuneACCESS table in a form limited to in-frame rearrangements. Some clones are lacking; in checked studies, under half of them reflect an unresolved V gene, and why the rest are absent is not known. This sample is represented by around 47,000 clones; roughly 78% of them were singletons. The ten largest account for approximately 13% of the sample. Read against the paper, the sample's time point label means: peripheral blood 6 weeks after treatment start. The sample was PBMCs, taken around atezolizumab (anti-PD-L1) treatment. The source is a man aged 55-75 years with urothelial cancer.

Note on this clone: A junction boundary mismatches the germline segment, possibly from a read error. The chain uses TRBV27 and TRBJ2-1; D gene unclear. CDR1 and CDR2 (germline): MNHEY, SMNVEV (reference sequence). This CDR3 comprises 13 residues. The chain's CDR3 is CASSVVSYHEQFF. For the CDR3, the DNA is TGTGCCAGCAGTGTAGTCTCCTACCATGAGCAGTTCTTC.

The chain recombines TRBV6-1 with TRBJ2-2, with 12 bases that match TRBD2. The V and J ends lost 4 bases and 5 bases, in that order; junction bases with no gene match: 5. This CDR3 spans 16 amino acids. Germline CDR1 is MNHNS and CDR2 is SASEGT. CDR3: CASSGLAGGTTGELFF. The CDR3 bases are TGTGCCAGCAGTGGGCTAGCGGGGGGGACAACCGGGGAGCTGTTTTTT.

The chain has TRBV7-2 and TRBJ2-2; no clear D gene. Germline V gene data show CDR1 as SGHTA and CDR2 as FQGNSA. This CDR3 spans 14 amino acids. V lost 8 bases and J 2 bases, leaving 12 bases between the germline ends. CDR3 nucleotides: TGTGCCAGCCGAAAGCTTCTAAACACCGGGGAGCTGTTTTTT. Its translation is CASRKLLNTGELFF.

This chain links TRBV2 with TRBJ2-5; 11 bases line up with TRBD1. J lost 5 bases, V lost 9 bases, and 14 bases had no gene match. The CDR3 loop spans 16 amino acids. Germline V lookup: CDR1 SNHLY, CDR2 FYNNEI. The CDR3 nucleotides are TGTGCCAGATTTAGACTTGGACAGGGGGCTATGGAGACCCAGTACTTC. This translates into CARFRLGQGAMETQYF. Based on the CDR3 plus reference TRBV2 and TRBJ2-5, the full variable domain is EPEVTQTPSHQVTQMGQEVILRCVPISNHLYFYWYRQILGQKVEFLVSFYNNEISEKSEIFDDQFSVERPDGSNFTLKIRSTKLEDSAMYFCARFRLGQGAMETQYFGPGTRLLVL.

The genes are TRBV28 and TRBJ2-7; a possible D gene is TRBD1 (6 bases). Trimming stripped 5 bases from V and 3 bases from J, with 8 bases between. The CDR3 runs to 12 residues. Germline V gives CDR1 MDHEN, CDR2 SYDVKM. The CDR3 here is CASSGGLYEQYF. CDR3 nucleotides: TGTGCCAGCAGTGGGGGCCTCTACGAGCAGTACTTC.

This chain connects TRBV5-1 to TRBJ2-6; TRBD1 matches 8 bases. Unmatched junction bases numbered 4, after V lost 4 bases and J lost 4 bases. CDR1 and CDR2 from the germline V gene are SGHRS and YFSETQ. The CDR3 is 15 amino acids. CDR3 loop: CASSVTGEGANVLTF. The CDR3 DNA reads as TGCGCCAGCAGCGTGACAGGGGAAGGGGCCAACGTCCTGACTTTC.

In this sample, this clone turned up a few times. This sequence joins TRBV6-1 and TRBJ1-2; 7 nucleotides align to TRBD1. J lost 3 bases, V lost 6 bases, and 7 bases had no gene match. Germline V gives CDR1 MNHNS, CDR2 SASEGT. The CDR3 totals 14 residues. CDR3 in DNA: TGTGCCAGCAGCCTGACAGGGATGGACTATGGCTACACCTTC. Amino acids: CASSLTGMDYGYTF.

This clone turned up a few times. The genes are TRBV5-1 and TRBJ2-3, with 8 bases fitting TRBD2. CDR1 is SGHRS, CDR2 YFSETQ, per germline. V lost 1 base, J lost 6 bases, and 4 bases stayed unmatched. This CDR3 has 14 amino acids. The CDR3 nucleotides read TGCGCCAGCAGCTTGAGGGTAGCGGGGGATACGCAGTATTTT. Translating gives CASSLRVAGDTQYF.

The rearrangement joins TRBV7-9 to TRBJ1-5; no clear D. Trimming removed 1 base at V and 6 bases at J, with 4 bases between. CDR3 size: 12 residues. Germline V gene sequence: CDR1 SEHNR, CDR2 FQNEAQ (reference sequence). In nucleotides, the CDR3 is TGTGCCAGCAGCTTAGTCGGTCAGCCCCAGCATTTT. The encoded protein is CASSLVGQPQHF.

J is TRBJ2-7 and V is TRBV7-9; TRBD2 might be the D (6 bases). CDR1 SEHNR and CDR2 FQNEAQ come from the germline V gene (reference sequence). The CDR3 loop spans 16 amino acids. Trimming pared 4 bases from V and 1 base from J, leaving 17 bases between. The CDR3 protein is CASSSDPGLLSYEQYF. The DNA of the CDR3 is TGTGCCAGCAGCTCCGACCCGGGACTCCTTTCCTACGAGCAGTACTTC. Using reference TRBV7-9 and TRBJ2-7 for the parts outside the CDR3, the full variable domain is DTGVSQNPRHKITKRGQNVTFRCDPISEHNRLYWYRQTLGQGPEFLTYFQNEAQLEKSRLLSDRFSAERPKGSFSTLEIQRTEQGDSAMYLCASSSDPGLLSYEQYFGPGTRLTVT.

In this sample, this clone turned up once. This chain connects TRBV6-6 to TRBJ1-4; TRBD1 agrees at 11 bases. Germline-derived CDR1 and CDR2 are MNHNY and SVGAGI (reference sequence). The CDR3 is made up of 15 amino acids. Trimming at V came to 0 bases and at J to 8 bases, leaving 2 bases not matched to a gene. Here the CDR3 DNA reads TGTGCCAGCAGTTACTCGAGGACAGGGGGCGAAAAACTGTTTTTT. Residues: CASSYSRTGGEKLFF.

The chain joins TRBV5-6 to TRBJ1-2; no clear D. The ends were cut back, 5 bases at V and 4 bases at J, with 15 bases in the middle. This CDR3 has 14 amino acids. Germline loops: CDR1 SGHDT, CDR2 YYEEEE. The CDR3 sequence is CASRKRGKGYGYTF. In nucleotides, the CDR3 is TGTGCCAGCAGGAAACGAGGGAAGGGCTATGGCTACACCTTC. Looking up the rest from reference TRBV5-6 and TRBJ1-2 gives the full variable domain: DAGVTQSPTHLIKTRGQQVTLRCSPKSGHDTVSWYQQALGQGPQFIFQYYEEEERQRGNFPDRFSGHQFPNYSSELNVNALLLGDSALYLCASRKRGKGYGYTFGSGTRLTVV.